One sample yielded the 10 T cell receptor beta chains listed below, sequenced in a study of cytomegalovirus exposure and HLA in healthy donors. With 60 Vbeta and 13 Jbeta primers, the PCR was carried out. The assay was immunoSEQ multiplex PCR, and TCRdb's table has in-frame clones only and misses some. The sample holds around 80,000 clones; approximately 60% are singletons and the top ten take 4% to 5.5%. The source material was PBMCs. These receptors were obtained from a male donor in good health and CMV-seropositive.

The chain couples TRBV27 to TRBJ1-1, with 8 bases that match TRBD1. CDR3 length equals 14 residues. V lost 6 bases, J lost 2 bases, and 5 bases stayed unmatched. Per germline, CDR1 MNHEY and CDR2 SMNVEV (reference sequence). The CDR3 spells CASRRDRSNTEAFF. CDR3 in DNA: TGTGCCAGCAGAAGGGACAGGAGCAACACTGAAGCTTTCTTT.

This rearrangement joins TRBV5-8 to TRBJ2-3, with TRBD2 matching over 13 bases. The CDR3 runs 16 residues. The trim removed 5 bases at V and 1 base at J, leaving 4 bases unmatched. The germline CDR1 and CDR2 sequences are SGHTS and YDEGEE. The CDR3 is CASSPGLAGGTDTQYF. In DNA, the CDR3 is TGTGCCAGCAGTCCCGGACTAGCGGGGGGCACAGATACGCAGTATTTT.

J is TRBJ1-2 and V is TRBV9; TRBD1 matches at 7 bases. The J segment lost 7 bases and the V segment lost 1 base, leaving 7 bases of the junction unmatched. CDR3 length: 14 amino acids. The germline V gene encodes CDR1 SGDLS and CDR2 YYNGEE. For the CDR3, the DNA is TGTGCCAGCAGCGTATCTGGACAGGCGATTGGCTACACCTTC. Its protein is CASSVSGQAIGYTF. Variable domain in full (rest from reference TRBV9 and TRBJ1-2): DSGVTQTPKHLITATGQRVTLRCSPRSGDLSVYWYQQSLDQGLQFLIQYYNGEERAKGNILERFSAQQFPDLHSELNLSSLELGDSALYFCASSVSGQAIGYTFGSGTRLTVV.

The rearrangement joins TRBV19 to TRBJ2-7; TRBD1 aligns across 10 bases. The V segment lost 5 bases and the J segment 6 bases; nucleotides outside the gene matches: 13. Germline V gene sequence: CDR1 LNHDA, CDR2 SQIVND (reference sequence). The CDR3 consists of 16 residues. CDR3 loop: CASSPGQGTTYGEQYF. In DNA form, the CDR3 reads TGTGCCAGTAGTCCGGGACAGGGGACGACCTACGGCGAGCAGTACTTC.

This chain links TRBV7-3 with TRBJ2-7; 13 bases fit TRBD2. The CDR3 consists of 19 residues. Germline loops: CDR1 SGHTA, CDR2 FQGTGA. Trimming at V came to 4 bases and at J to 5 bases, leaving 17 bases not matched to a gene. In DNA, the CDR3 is TGTGCCAGCAGCTCACTAACCTCACTAGCGGGAGGGCCTCTTGACGAGCAGTACTTC. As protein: CASSSLTSLAGGPLDEQYF. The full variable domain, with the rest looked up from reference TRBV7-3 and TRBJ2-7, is GAGVSQTPSNKVTEKGKYVELRCDPISGHTALYWYRQSLGQGPEFLIYFQGTGAADDSGLPNDRFFAVRPEGSVSTLKIQRTERGDSAVYLCASSSLTSLAGGPLDEQYFGPGTRLTVT.

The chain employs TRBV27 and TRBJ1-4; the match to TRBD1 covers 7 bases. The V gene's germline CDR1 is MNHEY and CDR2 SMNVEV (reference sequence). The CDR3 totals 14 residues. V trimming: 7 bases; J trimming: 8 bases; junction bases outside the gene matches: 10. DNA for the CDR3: TGTGCCAGCACCAGGGGGTCAGGGGGGGAAAAACTGTTTTTT. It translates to CASTRGSGGEKLFF.

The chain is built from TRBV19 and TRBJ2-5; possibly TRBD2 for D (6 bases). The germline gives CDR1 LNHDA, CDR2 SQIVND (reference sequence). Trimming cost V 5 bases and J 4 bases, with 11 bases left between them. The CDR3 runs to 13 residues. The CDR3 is CASSPRRGETQYF. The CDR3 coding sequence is TGTGCCAGTAGTCCGAGGAGGGGAGAGACCCAGTACTTC.

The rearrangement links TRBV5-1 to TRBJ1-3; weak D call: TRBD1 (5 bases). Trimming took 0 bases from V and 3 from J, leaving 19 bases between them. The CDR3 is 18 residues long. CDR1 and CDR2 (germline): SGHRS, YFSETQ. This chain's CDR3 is CASSLAVGAGSGGNTIYF. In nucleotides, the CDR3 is TGCGCCAGCAGCTTGGCGGTAGGGGCCGGGTCGGGTGGAAACACCATATATTTT.

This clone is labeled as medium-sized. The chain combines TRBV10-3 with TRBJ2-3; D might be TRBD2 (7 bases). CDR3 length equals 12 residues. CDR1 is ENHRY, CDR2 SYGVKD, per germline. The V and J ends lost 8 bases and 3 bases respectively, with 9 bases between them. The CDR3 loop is CAIGRGTDTQYF. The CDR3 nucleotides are TGTGCCATCGGGAGGGGGACAGATACGCAGTATTTT.

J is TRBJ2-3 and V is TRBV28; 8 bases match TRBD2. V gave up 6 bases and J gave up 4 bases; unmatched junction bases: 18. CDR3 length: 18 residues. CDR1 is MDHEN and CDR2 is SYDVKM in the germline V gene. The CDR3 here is CASRAMGSGSSLPDTQYF. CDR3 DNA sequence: TGTGCCAGCAGGGCGATGGGAAGCGGGAGTTCTCTCCCAGATACGCAGTATTTT.